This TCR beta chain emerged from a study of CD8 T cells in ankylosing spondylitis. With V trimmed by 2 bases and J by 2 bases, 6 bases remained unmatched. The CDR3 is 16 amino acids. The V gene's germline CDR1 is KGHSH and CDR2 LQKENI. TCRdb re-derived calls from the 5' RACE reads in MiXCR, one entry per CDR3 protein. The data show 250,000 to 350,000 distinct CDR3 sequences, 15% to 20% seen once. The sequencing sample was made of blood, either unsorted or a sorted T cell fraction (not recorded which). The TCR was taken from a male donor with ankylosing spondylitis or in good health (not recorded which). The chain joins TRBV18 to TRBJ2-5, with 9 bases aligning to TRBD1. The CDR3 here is CASSPGTGRIQETQYF. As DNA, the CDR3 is TGTGCCAGCTCACCAGGGACAGGGAGGATTCAAGAGACCCAGTACTTC.